The 20 T cell receptor beta chains presented below share a single source sample, sequenced in a study of beta chain features in type 1 diabetes. No antigens are known for them. The sequenced template was cDNA made from the entire isolated RNA. Repertoires were generated with immunoSEQ multiplex PCR, while TCRdb's copy carries only in-frame clones and drops some. The top ten clones hold over 0.015% of a sample with hundreds of thousands of clones, 11% of them seen once. Notes on the study in general: There was a moderate but significant shortening of TCRB CDR3s in all four CD4+ subsets of Type 1 diabetes patients.

Input material: naive CD4+ T cells from blood. These receptors were taken from a man in his thirties or forties with type 1 diabetes.

This clone was observed a few times. V and J are TRBV4-1 and TRBJ2-1; TRBD2 is a possible D gene (5 bases). The CDR3 consists of 17 residues. Trimming stripped 3 bases from V and 3 bases from J, with 18 bases between. Looked up from germline, CDR1 is MGHRA and CDR2 is YSYEKL. The CDR3 reads CASSQYSDVGNYNEQFF. The CDR3 DNA reads as TGCGCCAGCAGCCAGTACTCGGACGTCGGGAACTACAATGAGCAGTTCTTC.

This clone was observed a handful of times. The chain links TRBV7-9 to TRBJ1-2; TRBD1 is a possible D gene (6 bases). Trimming shortened V by 7 bases and J by 6 bases, and 15 bases separated the two germline ends. The CDR3 consists of 13 residues. The germline gives CDR1 SEHNR, CDR2 FQNEAQ (reference sequence). CDR3 protein: CASTLSGGHGYTF. The CDR3 region has the DNA TGTGCCAGCACCCTTTCGGGGGGCCATGGCTACACCTTC.

The chain combines TRBV7-3 with TRBJ1-1; D gene ambiguous. Per germline, CDR1 SGHTA and CDR2 FQGTGA. The CDR3 extends over 13 amino acids. The ends were cut back, 1 base at V and 2 bases at J, with 5 bases in the middle. CDR3 DNA sequence: TGTGCCAGCAGCTTAATGGCCAACACTGAAGCTTTCTTT. Translating gives CASSLMANTEAFF.

The V and J genes are TRBV19 and TRBJ2-3; 9 positions match TRBD1. The V segment lost 5 bases and the J segment 4 bases; nucleotides outside the gene matches: 10. Germline values: CDR1 LNHDA, CDR2 SQIVND (reference sequence). The CDR3 is 16 amino acids. The CDR3 DNA reads as TGTGCCAGTAGTTCAACCGGGACAGGGATTTCAGATACGCAGTATTTT. This translates into CASSSTGTGISDTQYF.

This clone was detected a few times. The rearrangement uses TRBV6-1 and TRBJ2-5; possibly TRBD1 for D (6 bases). This CDR3 is built from 14 residues. Germline CDR1 is MNHNS and CDR2 is SASEGT. The germline V and J ends were trimmed by 7 bases and 2 bases, with 14 bases remaining between them. The CDR3 region has the DNA TGTGCCAGCATGCTCCGAGGGGGACAAGAGACCCAGTACTTC. Translation gives CASMLRGGQETQYF.

The V gene is TRBV18, the J gene TRBJ2-3; D is possibly TRBD1 (7 bases). The V and J ends lost 2 bases and 4 bases respectively, with 10 bases between them. The germline CDR1 and CDR2 sequences are KGHSH and LQKENI. This CDR3 comprises 14 residues. The CDR3 loop reads CASSPSRGADTQYF. The CDR3 nucleotides are TGTGCCAGCTCACCATCCAGGGGGGCAGATACGCAGTATTTT.

V usage is TRBV5-4 and J usage is TRBJ2-2, with TRBD1 matching 8 bases. Germline-derived CDR1 and CDR2 are SGHNT and YYREEE (reference sequence). V lost 3 bases to trimming and J lost 9 bases; unmatched junction nucleotides: 16. CDR3 length: 17 residues. CDR3 sequence reads: CASSSGPRGQGARELFF. CDR3 sequence (DNA): TGTGCCAGCAGCTCGGGTCCTCGAGGACAGGGCGCCCGGGAGCTGTTTTTT.

The V and J genes are TRBV15 and TRBJ2-1, with D uncertain. From germline, CDR1 is LNHNV and CDR2 YYDKDF (reference sequence). Trimming shortened V by 0 bases and J by 8 bases, and 5 bases separated the two germline ends. The CDR3 runs to 12 residues. DNA of the CDR3: TGTGCCACCAGCAGAGATGGCCATGAGCAGTTCTTC. Translation: CATSRDGHEQFF.

This rearrangement joins TRBV7-9 to TRBJ2-2; the match to TRBD2 covers 12 bases. In germline, CDR1 is SEHNR, CDR2 FQNEAQ (reference sequence). CDR3 length: 16 residues. The J segment lost 5 bases and the V segment lost 5 bases, leaving 6 bases of the junction unmatched. CDR3 sequence (DNA): TGTGCCAGCAGCGGTGGACTAGCGGGGCCGACCGGGGAGCTGTTTTTT. It translates to CASSGGLAGPTGELFF.

This clone showed up just a few times. V is TRBV6-5 and J is TRBJ1-2, with D hard to call. The V end was cut by 4 bases, the J end by 8 bases, with 14 bases between. Germline CDR1 and CDR2: MNHEY and SVGAGI. This CDR3 region has 13 residues. The CDR3 DNA reads as TGTGCCAGCAGTTCCGATGCCTACGGGGGCTACACCTTC. It is translated as CASSSDAYGGYTF.

This clone turned up a few times. CDR3 protein: CASSLSPGQPNSPLHF. CDR3 sequence (DNA): TGTGCCAGCAGTTTATCTCCGGGACAGCCAAATTCACCCCTCCACTTT. The J gene is TRBJ1-6, the V gene TRBV28, with 7 bases that match TRBD1. With 1 base clipped from V and 7 bases from J, the junction kept 7 bases outside the gene matches. The CDR3 has 16 amino acids. The germline V gene encodes CDR1 MDHEN and CDR2 SYDVKM.

The gene calls are TRBV5-4 and TRBJ2-3; D may be TRBD2 (5 bases). V lost 4 bases to trimming and J lost 2 bases, with 17 bases between them. The germline CDR1 and CDR2 sequences are SGHNT and YYREEE (reference sequence). The CDR3 loop spans 16 amino acids. CDR3 DNA: TGTGCCAGCAGCGTAAACACCCCTCGGGACACAGATACGCAGTATTTT. The encoded protein is CASSVNTPRDTDTQYF.

This clone occurred a few times. The chain employs TRBV10-3 and TRBJ1-4; the D gene is possibly TRBD1 (6 bases). The germline V gene encodes CDR1 ENHRY and CDR2 SYGVKD. The CDR3 is 12 residues long. Trimming left V 8 bases short and J 7 bases short, with 11 bases between. The CDR3 sequence is CAIRDIGEKLFF. In nucleotides, the CDR3 is TGTGCCATCCGGGACATTGGTGAAAAACTGTTTTTT.

This sequence joins TRBV4-2 and TRBJ1-6; maybe TRBD1 (5 bases). Trimming pared 4 bases from V and 7 bases from J, leaving 14 bases between. Germline V gene data show CDR1 as LGHNA and CDR2 as YNFKEQ. The CDR3 has 15 amino acids. CDR3 region: CASSPATAPNSPLHF. CDR3 DNA sequence: TGTGCCAGCAGCCCAGCGACAGCTCCAAATTCACCCCTCCACTTT.

The genes are TRBV28 and TRBJ2-7, with 8 bases fitting TRBD1. Germline CDR1 is MDHEN and CDR2 is SYDVKM. Trimming took 8 bases from V and 6 from J; bases not matched to a gene: 12. The CDR3 extends over 14 amino acids. CDR3 sequence reads: CASAGSGGLFEQYF. Written as DNA, the CDR3 is TGTGCCAGCGCGGGATCAGGGGGCCTGTTCGAGCAGTACTTC.

The V call is TRBV6-5, the J call TRBJ1-2; weak D call: TRBD1 (5 bases). The CDR3 is 12 amino acids. Between the trimmed V and J ends, which lost 6 bases and 8 bases, there was a span of 13 bases. The germline gives CDR1 MNHEY, CDR2 SVGAGI. CDR3 coding DNA: TGTGCCAGCAGGGTAGGGGCGGTAGGCTACACCTTC. Translating it yields CASRVGAVGYTF.

This clone was seen only a few times. The chain carries TRBV18 and TRBJ2-3; unclear D gene. Germline V gene data show CDR1 as KGHSH and CDR2 as LQKENI. The CDR3 covers 16 residues. The V gene lost 3 bases and the J gene lost 5 bases, with 18 bases spanning the gap. The CDR3 bases are TGTGCCAGCTCACCGTCACCATCGCTAGTTATAGATACGCAGTATTTT. Its translation is CASSPSPSLVIDTQYF.

This chain links TRBV20-1 with TRBJ2-7; D remains ambiguous. Germline lookup yields CDR1 DFQATT and CDR2 SNEGSKA (reference sequence). V shed 2 bases and J shed 2 bases, with 4 bases lying between them. This CDR3 contains 11 residues. The DNA for the CDR3 is TGCAGTGCTAGAATCGCCTACGAGCAGTACTTC. Its protein is CSARIAYEQYF.

This chain joins TRBV18 and TRBJ1-5, with 9 nucleotides matching TRBD1. This CDR3 contains 16 residues. The V and J ends lost 1 base and 4 bases, in that order; junction bases with no gene match: 5. Germline CDR1 reads KGHSH; CDR2 reads LQKENI. The CDR3 bases are TGTGCCAGCTCACCACGTGGGGACAGGGATAATCAGCCCCAGCATTTT. Its translation: CASSPRGDRDNQPQHF. Filled out from reference TRBV18 and TRBJ1-5, the complete variable domain reads NAGVMQNPRHLVRRRGQEARLRCSPMKGHSHVYWYRQLPEEGLKFMVYLQKENIIDESGMPKERFSAEFPKEGPSILRIQQVVRGDSAAYFCASSPRGDRDNQPQHFGDGTRLSIL.

The CDR3 protein is CASTPLPRETQYF. The CDR3 DNA sequence: TGTGCCAGCACGCCCCTCCCGCGGGAGACCCAGTACTTC. The rearrangement links TRBV7-8 to TRBJ2-5; no reliable D call. Trimming shortened V by 7 bases and J by 5 bases, and 14 bases separated the two germline ends. The CDR3 totals 13 residues. The germline CDR1 and CDR2 sequences are SGHVS and FQNEAQ.